This TCR beta chain originates from a study of cytomegalovirus exposure and HLA in healthy donors. Concerning this clone: Its antigen is unknown.

Germline trimming cut 5 bases from V and 6 bases from J; bases unmatched to any gene: 6. The CDR3 consists of 13 residues. Germline values: CDR1 GTSNPN, CDR2 SVGIG (reference sequence). Study results and limitations: In vitro experiments confirmed that three CMV-associated chains were specific for CMV antigens.

The repertoire was sequenced with immunoSEQ multiplex PCR; TCRdb's copy has only in-frame clones and lacks some. The repertoire holds approximately 100,000 clones, over 85% seen once, with 0.95% to 1.3% in the top ten. The sample was PBMCs. The receptor was isolated from a woman aged 25 to 39 in good health and CMV-seropositive. The chain joins TRBV30 to TRBJ1-3, with 8 bases lining up with TRBD1. CDR3 coding DNA: TGTGCCTGGGACAGGGGTGTAGTAAACACCATATATTTT. It specifies CAWDRGVVNTIYF.